The rows below give T cell receptor beta chains drawn from one sample of a study of cytomegalovirus exposure and HLA in healthy donors. The assay was immunoSEQ multiplex PCR, and TCRdb's table has in-frame clones only and misses some. The table shows 150,000 to 200,000 clones, with approximately 71% occurring only once. Specimen: PBMCs. Receptor source: a girl aged 10-17 years in good health and CMV-seronegative. The CDR3 runs from the conserved cysteine through the conserved F or W. A D gene is named only where the DNA matches it firmly. The size field is filled for only some rows; it gives once, few, many or a size class.

D | J | V | size | DNA | CDR3
. | TRBJ2-1 | TRBV11-2 | . | TGTGCCAGCAGCTCCCTCGCTGCGGCCAGCCCGTACAATGAGCAGTTCTTC | CASSSLAAASPYNEQFF
. | TRBJ2-7 | TRBV6-6 | . | TGTGCCAGCAGGGGGACTGCTTTCCACGAGCAGTACTTC | CASRGTAFHEQYF
. | TRBJ2-1 | TRBV28 | . | TGTGCCAGCAGCAGGACTGGCAACAATGAGCAGTTCTTC | CASSRTGNNEQFF
. | TRBJ2-7 | TRBV5-1 | many | TGCGCCAGCAGCCCGCTGGACAGCCCCAACGAGCAGTACTTC | CASSPLDSPNEQYF
TRBD2 | TRBJ2-3 | TRBV4-2 | few | TGTGCCAGCAGCCAAGAGCCCGGAGGACTAGCGGGGGGGCCCCCAGATACGCAGTATTTT | CASSQEPGGLAGGPPDTQYF
. | TRBJ1-6 | TRBV5-1 | few | TGCGCCAGCAGCTTGGAAAAGGGGTTCGGACCCCTCCACTTT | CASSLEKGFGPLHF
TRBD1 | TRBJ1-2 | TRBV7-3 | . | TGTGCCAGCAGCTTGACCGGGACAGAGCAAGGTTCTGGCTACACCTTC | CASSLTGTEQGSGYTF
TRBD2 | TRBJ2-7 | TRBV5-3 | . | TGTGCCAGAAGCTTGGGACTAGCGGGCGAGCAGTACTTC | CARSLGLAGEQYF
. | TRBJ2-7 | TRBV5-1 | . | TGCGCCAGCAGCTTGGGAAGCGGTTCCTACGAGCAGTACTTC | CASSLGSGSYEQYF
. | TRBJ2-2 | TRBV30 | . | TGTGCCTCAACTCGGACAGCCGCGAACACCGGGGAGCTGTTTTTT | CASTRTAANTGELFF
TRBD2 | TRBJ2-1 | TRBV5-4 | . | TGTGCCAGCAGGCTAGCGGGGTCCACCTACAATGAGCAGTTCTTC | CASRLAGSTYNEQFF
. | TRBJ2-3 | TRBV6-5 | . | TGTGCCAGCAGTTGGGGGGGGCAAAATACGCAGTATTTT | CASSWGGQNTQYF
. | TRBJ2-7 | TRBV7-2 | few | TGTGCCAGCAGCTTTCGGGGTAGTGAGGACGAGCAGTACTTC | CASSFRGSEDEQYF
. | TRBJ1-5 | TRBV7-6 | . | TGTGCCAGCAGCCAACAGGGTGGTGATCAGCCCCAGCATTTT | CASSQQGGDQPQHF
TRBD1 | TRBJ2-7 | TRBV2 | . | TGTGCCACACGGGGGACAGGGGATGTCTACGAGCAGTACTTC | CATRGTGDVYEQYF
TRBD1 | TRBJ1-2 | TRBV18 | once | TGTGCCAGCTCACCGGACAGGGCGACTGGCTACACCTTC | CASSPDRATGYTF
. | TRBJ2-3 | TRBV5-6 | . | TGTGCCAGCAGCTTACGGACTCAAGGCCCAGATACGCAGTATTTT | CASSLRTQGPDTQYF
. | TRBJ2-3 | TRBV5-1 | once | TGCGCCAGCAGCTCCGCACTAGGTCCGGATACGCAGTATTTT | CASSSALGPDTQYF
TRBD2 | TRBJ2-7 | TRBV2 | once | TGTGCCAGCCGCCGGGGGGCCTACGAGCAGTACTTC | CASRRGAYEQYF
. | TRBJ2-7 | TRBV4-1 | few | TGCGCCAGCAGCCAGGGAACGGGGGAGCAGTACTTC | CASSQGTGEQYF
. | TRBJ1-6 | TRBV19 | . | TGTGCCAGTAGTATTTTAGGCGGTAATTCACCCCTCCACTTT | CASSILGGNSPLHF
TRBD1 | TRBJ1-2 | TRBV2 | . | TGTGCCAGCAGTTCCCGGGACAGTGACTATGGCTACACCTTC | CASSSRDSDYGYTF
. | TRBJ2-5 | TRBV6-1 | . | TGTGCCAGCAGTGAAGCGGGCCAGGGGAGAGGAGAGACCCAGTACTTC | CASSEAGQGRGETQYF
. | TRBJ2-3 | TRBV6-1 | . | TGTGCCAGCAGTTCCGTGGATACGCAGTATTTT | CASSSVDTQYF
TRBD1 | TRBJ1-1 | TRBV5-1 | . | TGCGCCAGCAGCTTGGCCGGGACAGGGTGGTCCCCTGAAGCTTTCTTT | CASSLAGTGWSPEAFF
TRBD1 | TRBJ2-7 | TRBV19 | . | TGTGCCAGTAGTATAGCGGGACAGGTCTCCTACGAGCAGTACTTC | CASSIAGQVSYEQYF
. | TRBJ2-5 | TRBV30 | few | TGTGCCTGTTCCCCCTCGAGCGGCCAAGAGACCCAGTACTTC | CACSPSSGQETQYF
. | TRBJ2-2 | TRBV7-3 | . | TGTGCCAGCAGCGGACAGGAGGGCGGCACCGGGGAGCTGTTTTTT | CASSGQEGGTGELFF
TRBD2 | TRBJ2-1 | TRBV4-1 | . | TGCGCCAGCAGAAAAAGCGGGGGGAACTACAATGAGCAGTTCTTC | CASRKSGGNYNEQFF
. | TRBJ2-5 | TRBV25-1 | once | TGTGCCAGCAGTCCCATGGGGGGGCAGGAGACCCAGTACTTC | CASSPMGGQETQYF
TRBD2 | TRBJ2-1 | TRBV10-3 | once | TGTGCCATCAGTGCCACTAGCGGGGGGGCCCGCAATGAGCAGTTCTTC | CAISATSGGARNEQFF
. | TRBJ1-4 | TRBV6-1 | once | TGTGCCAGCAGTGAAGCGCTGGGGCAGGATGAAAAACTGTTTTTT | CASSEALGQDEKLFF
. | TRBJ1-2 | TRBV19 | . | TGTGCCAGTAGTATATGGGCGGGGAGGATAGCTAACTATGGCTACACCTTC | CASSIWAGRIANYGYTF
. | TRBJ2-2 | TRBV6-5 | few | TGTGCCAGCAGGACCCGACAGGGCGGGATCGGGGAGCTGTTTTTT | CASRTRQGGIGELFF
TRBD1 | TRBJ1-6 | TRBV5-1 | . | TGCGCCAGCAGCCGAGGGACAGGGGCTCGGTCACCCCTCCACTTT | CASSRGTGARSPLHF
. | TRBJ2-5 | TRBV19 | . | TGTGCCAGTAGTATGGGAGGTCTGGGTAGTGGTCAAGAGACCCAGTACTTC | CASSMGGLGSGQETQYF
TRBD2 | TRBJ2-1 | TRBV5-1 | few | TGCGCCAGCAGCTTGCGGCTAGCGGAGCTCTACAATGAGCAGTTCTTC | CASSLRLAELYNEQFF
. | TRBJ2-5 | TRBV2 | . | TGTGCCAGCCGAGTGAGGGAGACCCAGTACTTC | CASRVRETQYF
. | TRBJ1-5 | TRBV7-9 | . | TGTGCCAGCAGCCAGGGGAGACAGCCCCAGCATTTT | CASSQGRQPQHF
TRBD2 | TRBJ2-1 | TRBV5-4 | few | TGTGCCAGCAGTCGAGATAGCGGGGGGGTCGGCGACAATGAGCAGTTCTTC | CASSRDSGGVGDNEQFF
TRBD1 | TRBJ2-1 | TRBV4-1 | . | TGCGCCAGCAGCCAAGATATGAAGGGGGCCGTTTACAATGAGCAGTTCTTC | CASSQDMKGAVYNEQFF
TRBD1 | TRBJ2-5 | TRBV7-3 | . | TGTGCCAGCAGCTTGACAGGGGGGGTTCAAGAGACCCAGTACTTC | CASSLTGGVQETQYF
TRBD1 | TRBJ1-2 | TRBV30 | . | TGTGCCTGGAGAGGACAGGGTAGCTATGGCTACACCTTC | CAWRGQGSYGYTF
. | TRBJ1-6 | TRBV10-3 | . | TGTGCCATCAGAGCTGGGGAGGCCGCAGATCTCCACTTT | CAIRAGEAADLHF
. | TRBJ1-1 | TRBV2 | . | TGTGCCAGCAGGCCCCCCGGCAGGGTGAGCGCTGAAGCTTTCTTT | CASRPPGRVSAEAFF
. | TRBJ1-1 | TRBV11-2 | once | TGTGCCAGCACACAAGGGGCAGCGGGCGGGAGTACTGAAGCTTTCTTT | CASTQGAAGGSTEAFF
. | TRBJ1-1 | TRBV5-1 | . | TGCGCCAGCGGCCTCACAGGGAACACTGAAGCTTTCTTT | CASGLTGNTEAFF
TRBD1 | TRBJ2-1 | TRBV29-1 | . | TGCAGCGTCGGGGCCGGGACAGGGGGCTCGGGTGAGCAGTTCTTC | CSVGAGTGGSGEQFF
TRBD1 | TRBJ1-1 | TRBV27 | few | TGTGCCAGCCGAGGACAGGTTGACACTGAAGCTTTCTTT | CASRGQVDTEAFF